This record concerns one TCR beta chain sequence. The sample comes from a study of shared clonotypes between healthy human individuals. CDR3 length: 15 residues. V lost 8 bases, J lost 4 bases, and 17 bases lay in between. Looked up from germline, CDR1 is LNHDA and CDR2 is SQIVND (reference sequence). The run depth of the assay was deep. Assay: immunoSEQ multiplex PCR; the TCRdb copy retains only in-frame clones and omits some. The table records 1.5 million to 2.5 million clones, about 95% of them present only once. CD45RO-negative cells were positively selected for CCR7, leaving out terminally differentiated effector memory CD45RA+ cells. Nashville, Tennessee was home to all donors, each a Caucasian adult.

This clonotype was sampled from a man younger than 35 in good health. The sequenced sample was naive CD8+ T cells sorted from blood. V usage is TRBV19 and J usage is TRBJ2-2, with D perhaps TRBD2 (5 bases). CDR3 sequence: CASSGWSGITGELFF. CDR3 in DNA: TGTGCCAGTTCCGGATGGAGCGGCATCACCGGGGAGCTGTTTTTT.